This T cell receptor (beta chain) comes out of a study of beta chain features in type 1 diabetes. For the study at large: Patients shared similar age, gender and cell yields with healthy donors.

Reverse transcribing all isolated RNA meant expressed TCRB transcripts were sequenced. Produced via immunoSEQ multiplex PCR; TCRdb's table is partial and in-frame only. The profile shows approximately 300,000 clones, approximately 9.9% of them singletons. CDR3 length equals 13 residues. CDR1 and CDR2 (germline): SGHTA, FQGTGA. Trimming left V 10 bases short and J 4 bases short, with 13 bases between. The clonotype was recovered from a woman under 40 in good health. The sample taken for sequencing was naive CD4+ T cells from blood. This chain joins TRBV7-3 and TRBJ2-2; possible D gene TRBD2, 6 bases. CDR3 DNA sequence: TGTGCCACCGCGGGGCGGGCCACCGGGGAGCTGTTTTTT. It yields the protein CATAGRATGELFF.